The 23 T cell receptor beta chains below all came from one sample that was sequenced in a study of spatial heterogeneity in lung cancer. Specified time point: sample taken at primary tumor resection. Each CDR3 protein is one row after TCRdb ran MiXCR on the 5' RACE reads. The sample lists around 11,000 distinct CDR3 sequences; around 6% were seen once. Here the sequenced sample was PBMCs, taken at surgery. All receptors derive from a male donor with early-stage non-small cell lung cancer.

The V and J genes are TRBV20-1 and TRBJ1-1, with D possibly being TRBD1 (5 bases). Trimming shortened V by 0 bases and J by 4 bases, and 15 bases separated the two germline ends. This CDR3 spans 15 amino acids. The germline V gene has CDR1 DFQATT and CDR2 SNEGSKA (reference sequence). CDR3 residues: CSARDPGGAGTEAFF. CDR3 nucleotide sequence: TGCAGTGCTAGAGATCCTGGAGGGGCCGGCACTGAAGCTTTCTTT.

V usage is TRBV2 and J usage is TRBJ2-5, with 7 positions matching TRBD2. Trimming cost V 3 bases and J 5 bases; bases outside gene matches: 9. This CDR3 has 15 residues. Per germline, CDR1 SNHLY and CDR2 FYNNEI. In DNA form, the CDR3 reads TGTGCCAGCAGTGATCGTGAGTCTAGCGGCGAGACCCAGTACTTC. Amino acid sequence: CASSDRESSGETQYF.

This clonotype was detected ten times or more. The V and J genes are TRBV28 and TRBJ1-3; 9 positions match TRBD1. Germline V CDR1 and CDR2: MDHEN, SYDVKM. This CDR3 is built from 17 residues. Trimming cost V 6 bases and J 0 bases; bases outside gene matches: 9. The CDR3 region has the DNA TGTGCCAGCAGCAGCGAGACAGGGGGATTCTCTGGAAACACCATATATTTT. Its protein is CASSSETGGFSGNTIYF.

J is TRBJ2-1 and V is TRBV11-3; D not certain. Germline lookup yields CDR1 SGHNT and CDR2 YENEEA. CDR3 length: 15 amino acids. Deletions cut 4 bases from V and 9 bases from J, with 19 bases between. The CDR3 DNA sequence: TGTGCCAGCAGCTCAGCAGACGTGTCAGGCAGTGAGCAGTTCTTC. Translation gives CASSSADVSGSEQFF.

This clonotype came up many times. V gene TRBV4-2 combines with J gene TRBJ2-3; a weak D match, TRBD2 (5 bases). The CDR3 covers 14 residues. V dropped 1 base and J dropped 9 bases, with 14 bases sitting between them. Germline assignment: CDR1 LGHNA and CDR2 YNFKEQ. CDR3 DNA sequence: TGTGCCAGCAGCCAAGGACCAAGTAGCGACACGCAGTATTTT. This encodes CASSQGPSSDTQYF.

The CDR3 coding sequence is TGCAGTGCTAGAGGAGGCAGGGGGTTGAACGAGCAGTACTTC. Residues: CSARGGRGLNEQYF. The chain joins TRBV20-1 to TRBJ2-7; TRBD1 agrees at 7 bases. The CDR3 is 14 residues long. J gave up 5 bases and V 1 base, and 8 bases lay outside the gene matches. Per the germline V gene, CDR1 is DFQATT and CDR2 is SNEGSKA (reference sequence).

This clonotype ranks as medium-sized. This rearrangement joins TRBV7-8 to TRBJ2-2; D unresolved. V dropped 1 base and J dropped 8 bases, with 8 bases sitting between them. Germline loops: CDR1 SGHVS, CDR2 FQNEAQ. The CDR3 loop spans 13 amino acids. CDR3 protein: CASSLGGWGELFF. DNA of the CDR3: TGTGCCAGCAGCTTAGGAGGATGGGGGGAGCTGTTTTTT.

This clonotype came up many times. This rearrangement joins TRBV5-1 to TRBJ1-1, with 7 bases that match TRBD1. J gave up 0 bases and V 3 bases, and 2 bases lay outside the gene matches. The CDR3 loop spans 14 amino acids. Looked up from germline, CDR1 is SGHRS and CDR2 is YFSETQ. The CDR3 here is CASSYGTVNTEAFF. DNA of the CDR3: TGCGCCAGCAGCTACGGGACAGTGAACACTGAAGCTTTCTTT.

This clonotype was seen many times. The chain uses TRBV7-3 and TRBJ1-1; D ambiguous. Germline CDR1 is SGHTA and CDR2 is FQGTGA. Trimming took 2 bases from V and 3 from J, leaving 16 bases between them. The CDR3 runs to 16 residues. The CDR3 bases are TGTGCCAGCAGCTTAGATGGGCAGGTGGGCCACACTGAAGCTTTCTTT. Protein sequence: CASSLDGQVGHTEAFF.

This clonotype was recorded at least ten times. The chain is built from TRBV5-1 and TRBJ2-3; no reliable D call. The CDR3 is 14 amino acids. Germline V gene lookup returns CDR1 SGHRS and CDR2 YFSETQ. V was cut by 0 bases and J by 0 bases, with 5 bases left in between. The CDR3 region has the DNA TGCGCCAGCAGCTTGGAGCTTAGCACAGATACGCAGTATTTT. Its translation: CASSLELSTDTQYF.

This rearrangement joins TRBV5-1 to TRBJ1-4; the D gene is possibly TRBD1 (6 bases). This CDR3 has 14 residues. V lost 0 bases and J 6 bases, leaving 9 bases between the germline ends. Germline lookup yields CDR1 SGHRS and CDR2 YFSETQ. The CDR3 coding sequence is TGCGCCAGCAGCTTGGCCCGGGGGCATGAAAAACTGTTTTTT. Protein: CASSLARGHEKLFF.

This clonotype was observed at least ten times. V is TRBV9 and J is TRBJ2-6; D is possibly TRBD1 (5 bases). The CDR3 extends over 18 amino acids. Looked up from germline, CDR1 is SGDLS and CDR2 is YYNGEE. The V end lost 4 bases, the J end lost 0 bases, and 17 bases lay between the germline ends. The CDR3 region has the DNA TGTGCCAGCAGCAAAGATGGGGCCACGACCTCTGGGGCCAACGTCCTGACTTTC. This encodes CASSKDGATTSGANVLTF.

In this sample, this clonotype is medium-sized. The chain recombines TRBV6-4 with TRBJ2-3; 8 positions match TRBD2. The length of the CDR3 is 15 residues. The ends lost 4 bases at V and 4 bases at J; junction bases unmatched: 7. The V gene's germline CDR1 is MRHNA and CDR2 SNTAGT. CDR3 in DNA: TGTGCCAGCAGTGCCACCGGGGGGGTTGCAGATACGCAGTATTTT. Translating it yields CASSATGGVADTQYF.

The chain recombines TRBV18 with TRBJ2-7, with D unclear. The V end lost 2 bases, the J end lost 0 bases, and 8 bases lay between the germline ends. The length of the CDR3 is 14 residues. Germline values: CDR1 KGHSH, CDR2 LQKENI. The CDR3 region has the DNA TGTGCCAGCTCACCAGTCGGTAGCTCCTACGAGCAGTACTTC. Encoded protein: CASSPVGSSYEQYF. The whole variable domain, remainder taken from reference TRBV18 and TRBJ2-7, is NAGVMQNPRHLVRRRGQEARLRCSPMKGHSHVYWYRQLPEEGLKFMVYLQKENIIDESGMPKERFSAEFPKEGPSILRIQQVVRGDSAAYFCASSPVGSSYEQYFGPGTRLTVT.

This clonotype was seen ten or more times. This sequence joins TRBV27 and TRBJ2-5; possibly TRBD1 for D (6 bases). The germline V and J ends were trimmed by 8 bases and 7 bases, with 20 bases remaining between them. The CDR3 extends over 14 amino acids. The germline gives CDR1 MNHEY, CDR2 SMNVEV (reference sequence). The CDR3 DNA is TGTGCCAGCGGGTCCCCGACAAAAGGGGGGACCCAGTACTTC. This translates into CASGSPTKGGTQYF.

By proportion, this clonotype is medium-sized. The chain carries TRBV4-1 and TRBJ1-2, with a possible D match to TRBD1 (5 bases). Trimming removed 1 base at V and 2 bases at J, with 8 bases between. There are 14 residues in the CDR3. Per the germline V gene, CDR1 is MGHRA and CDR2 is YSYEKL. CDR3 amino acids: CASSQAAGNYGYTF. CDR3 bases: TGCGCCAGCAGCCAAGCAGCAGGGAACTATGGCTACACCTTC.

This clonotype occurred many times. The CDR3 loop is CSAPTVMGTKNRRLGYTF. For the CDR3, the DNA is TGCAGTGCTCCGACGGTGATGGGGACGAAAAACAGGCGACTAGGCTACACCTTC. The rearrangement joins TRBV20-1 to TRBJ1-2, with D possibly being TRBD1 (5 bases). Germline CDR1 and CDR2: DFQATT and SNEGSKA (reference sequence). The CDR3 has 18 amino acids. V was trimmed by 5 bases and J by 8 bases, leaving 33 bases between them.

This clonotype was seen many times. The genes are TRBV14 and TRBJ2-7; TRBD2 matches 10 bases. Germline values: CDR1 SGHDN, CDR2 FVKESK. Trimming cost V 1 base and J 4 bases; bases outside gene matches: 7. The CDR3 extends over 16 amino acids. CDR3 loop: CASSQVGSSGRYEQYF. CDR3 DNA sequence: TGTGCCAGCAGCCAAGTGGGGAGTAGCGGGAGGTACGAGCAGTACTTC.

This clonotype was counted ten times or more. CDR3 sequence: CASSYSGDFYEQYF. The DNA of the CDR3 is TGTGCCAGCAGTTACTCTGGGGACTTCTACGAGCAGTACTTC. V usage is TRBV6-2 or TRBV6-3 and J usage is TRBJ2-7, with D perhaps matching TRBD2 (6 bases). The CDR3 loop spans 14 amino acids. The ends were cut back, 0 bases at V and 3 bases at J, with 9 bases in the middle. The V gene's germline CDR1 is MNHEY and CDR2 SVGEGT.

By share, this clonotype ranks as medium-sized. The J gene is TRBJ2-3, the V gene TRBV29-1; the D gene could be TRBD1 or TRBD2 (5 bases each). Per germline, CDR1 SQVTM and CDR2 ANQGSEA. CDR3 length: 12 residues. V was trimmed by 6 bases and J by 3 bases, leaving 10 bases between them. CDR3 region: CSVGRLTDTQYF. The CDR3 DNA is TGCAGCGTGGGACGGCTAACAGATACGCAGTATTTT.

Relative to its sample, this clonotype is medium-sized. The chain joins TRBV12-3 or TRBV12-4 to TRBJ1-1; a possible D gene is TRBD1 (6 bases). The CDR3 is 14 amino acids. V dropped 2 bases and J dropped 10 bases, with 17 bases sitting between them. This CDR3 is CASSLLIGRGIAFF. The CDR3 region has the DNA TGTGCCAGCAGTTTACTGATAGGCAGGGGTATAGCTTTCTTT.

The J gene is TRBJ1-2, the V gene TRBV10-3, with 11 bases fitting TRBD1. The CDR3 is 16 residues long. The germline V gene encodes CDR1 ENHRY and CDR2 SYGVKD. The ends lost 0 bases at V and 6 bases at J; junction bases unmatched: 6. In nucleotides, the CDR3 is TGTGCCATCAGTGAGTCGAGGGACAGGGGGATGCATGGCTACACCTTC. Translation: CAISESRDRGMHGYTF.

By frequency in the sample, this clonotype is medium-sized. The rearrangement uses TRBV9 and TRBJ1-2, with D uncertain. The germline gives CDR1 SGDLS, CDR2 YYNGEE. Trimming removed 0 bases at V and 6 bases at J, with 24 bases between. This CDR3 region has 18 residues. CDR3 nucleotides: TGTGCCAGCAGCGTAGCGCGCCACCCGCAAGCTGGGTTGGATGGCTACACCTTC. This codes for CASSVARHPQAGLDGYTF.